This note documents a single T cell receptor beta chain sequence. These data come from a study of identical twins. MiXCR was run by TCRdb on the 5' RACE reads, yielding one entry per CDR3 protein. There are 400,000 to 600,000 distinct CDR3 sequences in the sample; about a fifth occur only once, and 0.48% lies in the top ten. The sample was also linked to a second study, of yellow fever vaccine responses in identical twins.

This receptor was taken from a woman under 30 in good health. The specimen sequenced was CD4+ T cells sorted from blood.

This CDR3 is CATSSRDRVQETQYF. The CDR3 region has the DNA TGTGCCACCAGCAGCCGGGACAGGGTGCAAGAGACCCAGTACTTC. The genes are TRBV15 and TRBJ2-5; TRBD1 agrees at 9 bases. The CDR3 covers 15 residues. The junction had 4 bases not matched to a gene; V was cut back by 3 bases and J by 2 bases. Germline V gives CDR1 LNHNV, CDR2 YYDKDF (reference sequence). Variable domain in full (rest from reference TRBV15 and TRBJ2-5): DAMVIQNPRYQVTQFGKPVTLSCSQTLNHNVMYWYQQKSSQAPKLLFHYYDKDFNNEADTPDNFQSRRPNTSFCFLDIRSPGLGDTAMYLCATSSRDRVQETQYFGPGTRLLVL.